The entry below gives a single TCR beta chain sequence along with its context. Its antigen is undetermined. The sample originates from a study of T cell repertoires in cytomegalovirus infection. The study, taken as a whole, reports: Accumulated public TCR beta family frequency recognized individuals carrying CMV together with the relevant HLA. HLA-C-restricted CMV-specific TCR beta clonotypes were dominant in the ex vivo response.

One entry per CDR3 protein, called by TCRdb with MiXCR from the reads. Found here are a few hundred thousand distinct CDR3 sequences, roughly 21% of them singletons; the top ten hold roughly a fifth. V lost 3 bases and J 5 bases, leaving 16 bases between the germline ends. The germline gives CDR1 SGHRS, CDR2 YFSETQ. The CDR3 loop spans 15 amino acids. This specimen consisted of cultured PBMCs, obtained from culture after CMV antigen stimulation. This rearrangement joins TRBV5-1 to TRBJ2-3; the D gene could be TRBD1 or TRBD2 (5 bases each). This sequence originates from a human donor in good health (CMV status not recorded). Some clones in this sample may be carry-over from other donors' samples. CDR3 protein: CASSSGTQGRDTQYF. For the CDR3, the DNA is TGCGCCAGCAGCTCGGGGACCCAGGGACGAGATACGCAGTATTTT.